This record concerns one T cell receptor (beta chain) sequence. This clone was observed a few times. Its antigen target is currently unknown. Qualities for individual bases were not recorded, and no much larger clone is one base off. TCRbeta CDR3 regions were amplified from genomic DNA by means of the immunoSEQ Assay, a bias-controlled multiplex PCR. From the authors' description of their analysis: The number of nucleated cells in each sample was estimated from the amplification of reference gene primers within the assay. To quantify the absolute abundance of each unique TCRbeta CDR3 rearrangement, sequence reads were collapsed and filtered. Productive Simpson clonality was computed per sample as the square root of Simpson's diversity index over productive rearrangements. TCRdb limited this immuneACCESS table to in-frame rearrangements with V and J called. A share of clones is missing; checked studies link under half to unresolved V genes, and the rest is unexplained. V, J and clone size were drawn from that table, and D and trimming were deduced from the DNA. This sample holds 100,000 to 150,000 clones; around three quarters were observed only once. The ten most abundant clones make up 5% to 7.5% of the sample.

Whole blood was collected in K2EDTA tubes by collaborating institutions according to the institutions' own protocols. For TCRbeta analysis, collaborator samples were shipped as frozen whole blood, as isolated PBMCs, or as DNA extracted from either sample type. The data belong to a study of blood T cell repertoires in COVID-19 (dated by TCRdb to the early 2020s). Study-level background: Samples covering the acute and convalescent phases of COVID-19 were provided by collaborators in the United States, Italy and Spain. A freely available public database, intended as a resource for researchers studying the immune response to SARS-CoV-2, is where the repertoires were released. The prospective study material was composed of cDNA or gDNA derived from T cells, B-cell-depleted T cells, or PBMCs. The samples were drawn from the first 160 participants of the ongoing ImmuneRACE study and from under 1,500 subjects provided by 6 global collaborators. Subjects who had been exposed to COVID-19, were actively infected with it, or had recovered from it provided the deeply sampled blood TCRbeta repertoires that made up the dataset. Where HLA class I and class II types were available, the types were taken from metadata supplied by the sample provider, not from assay-based typing. Sample metadata almost always included a de-identified subject ID, COVID-19 status, age in years and sex.

Overall study results and their limits: How much clinical and demographic metadata was included differed by source and by participant, and the metadata was provided uncurated.

The germline V gene supplies CDR1 LGHNA and CDR2 YNFKEQ. Trimmed from V: 1 base; trimmed from J: 8 bases; junction bases lacking a gene match: 6. The CDR3 spans 16 residues, from the cysteine through the phenylalanine. The kept DNA is CDR3 alone, 48 bases in frame from the first base. The sequence came from an older man with acute or convalescent COVID-19. The specimen was peripheral blood. The sequence is built from TRBV4-2 and TRBJ1-6, with TRBD1 identical over 9 junction bases. The CDR3 loop reads CASSQVLDRGDSPLHF. In nucleotides, the sequence is TGTGCCAGCAGCCAAGTATTGGACAGGGGAGATTCACCCCTCCACTTT.